The rows below give T cell receptor beta chains drawn from one sample of a study of T-cell reconstitution after alpha-beta-depleted transplantation in children. MiXCR, applied by TCRdb to the PCR reads, yields one record per CDR3 protein. This sample yields 190,000 or so distinct CDR3 sequences, of which approximately 6.8% are seen a single time; 3% to 3.5% belongs to the top ten. Source: PBMCs from the stem cell graft donor, taken from the stem cell graft. The source is a human donor who donated a stem cell graft to a child with Wiskott-Aldrich syndrome. CDR3s include the opening cysteine and the closing phenylalanine or tryptophan. The order of the fields is clone size, V gene, J gene, D gene, CDR3 protein, CDR3 DNA. D genes are given only for firm matches. Where a row states a size, it is once, few, many or the class of an expanded clone; other rows omit it.

many,TRBV6-2/TRBV6-3,TRBJ2-2,-,CASRGLLNTGELFF,TGTGCCAGCAGAGGGCTACTTAACACCGGGGAGCTGTTTTTT
many,TRBV7-2,TRBJ2-5,-,CASSPGLAGVIQETQYF,TGTGCCAGCAGCCCTGGACTTGCGGGCGTGATCCAAGAGACCCAGTACTTC
many,TRBV24-1,TRBJ1-1,TRBD1,CATSDFPDGTGTTEAFF,TGTGCCACCAGTGATTTCCCGGATGGGACAGGGACGACTGAAGCTTTCTTT
-,TRBV27,TRBJ2-7,-,CASSLGGRYNEQYF,TGTGCCAGCAGTTTAGGGGGGCGCTATAACGAGCAGTACTTC
many,TRBV18,TRBJ1-1,-,CASSPTKTGSVPNTEAFF,TGTGCCAGCTCACCGACGAAAACAGGGAGCGTACCGAACACTGAAGCTTTCTTT
many,TRBV20-1,TRBJ2-2,TRBD2,CSAQLAANTGELFF,TGCAGTGCCCAACTAGCGGCGAACACCGGGGAGCTGTTTTTT
few,TRBV7-9,TRBJ2-7,-,CASSDSRLIGQYF,TGTGCCAGCAGCGATAGCCGCCTTATCGGGCAGTACTTC
many,TRBV6-2/TRBV6-3,TRBJ2-1,TRBD2,CASRPSGLAGGTSYNEQFF,TGTGCCAGCAGACCCTCGGGACTAGCGGGGGGTACTTCCTACAATGAGCAGTTCTTC
many,TRBV10-3,TRBJ1-1,-,CAISEGTNTEAFF,TGTGCCATCAGTGAGGGCACGAACACTGAAGCTTTCTTT
many,TRBV29-1,TRBJ1-6,-,CSVRPDISPNSPLHF,TGCAGCGTTAGACCAGACATATCCCCCAATTCACCCCTCCACTTT
many,TRBV29-1,TRBJ1-1,-,CSVFQGGTEAFF,TGCAGCGTCTTCCAGGGTGGGACTGAAGCTTTCTTT
-,TRBV7-8,TRBJ2-2,-,CASSLIRGAGELFF,TGTGCCAGCAGCTTAATCAGGGGCGCCGGGGAGCTGTTTTTT
many,TRBV12-3/TRBV12-4,TRBJ2-1,-,CASSFRSDYNEQFF,TGTGCCAGCAGTTTTAGGTCAGATTACAATGAGCAGTTCTTC
few,TRBV5-5,TRBJ2-7,-,CASSHGLTYEQYF,TGTGCCAGCAGCCACGGACTCACCTACGAGCAGTACTTC
few,TRBV5-6,TRBJ2-7,-,CASSFRASYEQYF,TGTGCCAGCAGCTTCAGGGCGAGCTACGAGCAGTACTTC
few,TRBV12-3/TRBV12-4,TRBJ2-1,TRBD2,CASKGWERGDEQFF,TGTGCCAGCAAGGGGTGGGAGCGGGGGGATGAGCAGTTCTTC
many,TRBV12-3/TRBV12-4,TRBJ2-7,-,CASSPGTIYEQYF,TGTGCCAGCAGTCCAGGGACGATATACGAGCAGTACTTC
many,TRBV28,TRBJ2-2,-,CASSLLAGGELFF,TGTGCCAGCAGTTTGTTGGCGGGCGGGGAGCTGTTTTTT